The 15 T cell receptor beta chains below come from one sample, sequenced in a study of T-cell memory formation after mild COVID-19. TCRdb re-called the 5' RACE reads with MiXCR, one entry per CDR3 protein. This table has more than 150,000 distinct CDR3 sequences, under 14% appearing once. Sequenced: PBMCs or a T cell subset sorted from them (not recorded which). Receptors were obtained from a man younger than 35 who had mild COVID-19 (a few samples of this study predate the infection). Cell type and time point are not known.

The V and J genes are TRBV7-2 and TRBJ1-2; perhaps TRBD1 as D (5 bases). The germline V gene has CDR1 SGHTA and CDR2 FQGNSA. The CDR3 covers 15 residues. V lost 4 bases to trimming and J lost 0 bases, with 12 bases between them. DNA of the CDR3: TGTGCCAGCAGCTGGGGAAGGGACCCTAACTATGGCTACACCTTC. This sequence encodes CASSWGRDPNYGYTF.

This clonotype was observed a handful of times. The rearrangement uses TRBV28 and TRBJ1-6, with D possibly matching TRBD1 (5 bases). CDR3 length: 13 residues. Germline assignment: CDR1 MDHEN and CDR2 SYDVKM. V gave up 6 bases and J gave up 10 bases, with 13 bases separating them. The CDR3 sequence is CASRGPIRSPLHF. CDR3 coding DNA: TGTGCCAGCAGGGGACCGATTCGGTCACCCCTCCACTTT.

This clonotype was seen a few times. The chain couples TRBV12-3 or TRBV12-4 to TRBJ1-1; D call uncertain. Deletions cut 0 bases from V and 11 bases from J, with 10 bases between. CDR3 size: 12 residues. The CDR3 DNA reads as TGTGCCAGCAGTTTAGCGGGGAAGTTGGCTTTCTTT. This encodes CASSLAGKLAFF.

This clonotype was picked up a small number of times. The CDR3 sequence: CASSLEGAGANIQYF. The CDR3 DNA reads as TGTGCCAGCAGCTTAGAAGGGGCAGGGGCAAACATTCAGTACTTC. This chain connects TRBV7-2 to TRBJ2-4, with a tentative D call TRBD1 (6 bases). V was trimmed by 1 base and J by 6 bases, leaving 13 bases between them. The CDR3 contains 15 residues. The germline CDR1 and CDR2 sequences are SGHTA and FQGNSA.

This clonotype was seen a handful of times. This rearrangement joins TRBV4-1 to TRBJ1-2; the match to TRBD1 covers 10 bases. The CDR3 is 14 residues long. CDR1 and CDR2 from the germline V gene are MGHRA and YSYEKL. The V segment lost 4 bases and the J segment 4 bases; nucleotides outside the gene matches: 3. The CDR3 loop reads CASSPTGGLYGYTF. CDR3 in DNA: TGCGCCAGCAGCCCGACAGGGGGCCTCTATGGCTACACCTTC.

At least ten counts were recorded for this clonotype. The gene calls are TRBV18 and TRBJ1-2; possibly TRBD1 for D (5 bases). The CDR3 totals 12 residues. Trimming left V 4 bases short and J 7 bases short, with 10 bases between. The germline V gene has CDR1 KGHSH and CDR2 LQKENI. CDR3 residues: CASSQEGSGYTF. The DNA for the CDR3 is TGTGCCAGCTCACAGGAGGGGTCTGGCTACACCTTC.

This sequence joins TRBV12-3 or TRBV12-4 and TRBJ1-1; no definite D call. V was clipped by 2 bases and J by 10 bases, with 17 bases between them. This CDR3 is built from 14 residues. The CDR3 coding sequence is TGTGCCAGCAGTTTATGGGGTAGTACTCGAGGAGCTTTCTTT. Its protein is CASSLWGSTRGAFF.

This clonotype was observed many times. The J gene is TRBJ2-7, the V gene TRBV9; no firm D call. Trimming removed 3 bases from V and 0 bases from J, with 7 bases in between. Per the germline V gene, CDR1 is SGDLS and CDR2 is YYNGEE. This CDR3 has 13 residues. In DNA form, the CDR3 reads TGTGCCAGCAGCGGGAAGAGCTCCTACGAGCAGTACTTC. Protein: CASSGKSSYEQYF. The variable domain in full, completed from reference TRBV9 and TRBJ2-7, reads DSGVTQTPKHLITATGQRVTLRCSPRSGDLSVYWYQQSLDQGLQFLIQYYNGEERAKGNILERFSAQQFPDLHSELNLSSLELGDSALYFCASSGKSSYEQYFGPGTRLTVT.

V usage is TRBV20-1 and J usage is TRBJ1-2; a possible D gene is TRBD1 (5 bases). The CDR3 is made up of 11 amino acids. Germline V gene data show CDR1 as DFQATT and CDR2 as SNEGSKA (reference sequence). The V end lost 7 bases, the J end lost 8 bases, and 14 bases lay between the germline ends. The CDR3 here is CSGTGTSGYTF. CDR3 coding DNA: TGCAGTGGAACCGGGACGTCGGGCTACACCTTC.

The chain carries TRBV7-2 and TRBJ1-3; 9 bases are shared with TRBD1. Germline V gene data show CDR1 as SGHTA and CDR2 as FQGNSA. Trimming removed 5 bases from V and 6 bases from J; junction bases left unmatched: 11. The CDR3 is 16 residues long. The DNA of the CDR3 is TGTGCCAGCAGCCCTTACACAGGGGGCGCAACAAACACCATATATTTT. It encodes CASSPYTGGATNTIYF. Together with reference TRBV7-2 and TRBJ1-3, the CDR3 gives the full variable domain: GAGVSQSPSNKVTEKGKDVELRCDPISGHTALYWYRQSLGQGLEFLIYFQGNSAPDKSGLPSDRFSAERTGGSVSTLTIQRTQQEDSAVYLCASSPYTGGATNTIYFGEGSWLTVV.

At least ten counts were recorded for this clonotype. The chain has TRBV5-1 and TRBJ2-1, with a tentative D call TRBD2 (7 bases). Germline CDR1 SGHRS, CDR2 YFSETQ. The V end was cut by 2 bases, the J end by 8 bases, with 14 bases between. The CDR3 has 14 residues. As DNA, the CDR3 is TGCGCCAGCAGCTTTTTGGGGGGGCGCGATGAGCAGTTCTTC. The encoded protein is CASSFLGGRDEQFF. Variable domain in full (rest from reference TRBV5-1 and TRBJ2-1): KAGVTQTPRYLIKTRGQQVTLSCSPISGHRSVSWYQQTPGQGLQFLFEYFSETQRNKGNFPGRFSGRQFSNSRSEMNVSTLELGDSALYLCASSFLGGRDEQFFGPGTRLTVL.

This chain uses TRBV3-1 with TRBJ2-7; no clear D. V was trimmed by 4 bases and J by 2 bases, leaving 6 bases between them. Germline V gives CDR1 LGHDT, CDR2 YNNKEL (reference sequence). The CDR3 has 12 residues. The CDR3 is CASSRDAYEQYF. CDR3 DNA: TGTGCCAGCAGCCGTGATGCCTACGAGCAGTACTTC.

A few counts support this clonotype. The rearrangement joins TRBV6-5 to TRBJ2-3, with 8 bases matching TRBD1. This CDR3 is built from 15 residues. V trimming: 2 bases; J trimming: 7 bases; junction bases outside the gene matches: 8. Germline V gene data show CDR1 as MNHEY and CDR2 as SVGAGI. CDR3 in amino acids: CASSYSGRGRYTQYF. DNA for the CDR3: TGTGCCAGCAGTTACAGTGGCAGGGGGCGATATACGCAGTATTTT.

The V gene is TRBV6-2 or TRBV6-3, the J gene TRBJ1-2; tentative D call: TRBD1 (6 bases). V lost 2 bases and J lost 7, with 17 bases in between. This CDR3 is 15 amino acids long. The germline V gene encodes CDR1 MNHEY and CDR2 SVGEGT. The CDR3 loop is CASSYGFNREGGYTF. CDR3 bases: TGTGCCAGCAGTTACGGATTTAACAGGGAGGGTGGCTACACCTTC.

V is TRBV4-2 and J is TRBJ2-7, with D possibly being TRBD2 (5 bases). Per germline, CDR1 LGHNA and CDR2 YNFKEQ. The ends were cut back, 0 bases at V and 2 bases at J, with 5 bases in the middle. The CDR3 totals 13 residues. In DNA form, the CDR3 reads TGTGCCAGCAGCCAAGACGGGGCCTACGAGCAGTACTTC. This gives the protein CASSQDGAYEQYF.